A selection of T cell receptor beta chains follows, all from one sample in a study of CD8 T cells in ankylosing spondylitis. TCRdb re-called the 5' RACE reads with MiXCR, one entry per CDR3 protein. The sample carries around 150,000 distinct CDR3 sequences, 30% to 35% recorded once. Material: synovial fluid, either unsorted or a sorted T cell fraction (not recorded which). These TCRs come from a male donor with ankylosing spondylitis. CDR3s include the opening cysteine and the closing phenylalanine or tryptophan.

TRBJ1-5 | TRBV15 | CATSREPDREPQHF
TRBJ1-5 | TRBV30 | CALQGAPDQPQHF
TRBJ1-1 | TRBV7-2 | CASSLSANTEAFF
TRBJ1-1 | TRBV3-1 | CASSLMDTEAFF
TRBJ2-6 | TRBV20-1 | CSARDAGRSSGANVLTF
TRBJ1-1 | TRBV7-2 | CASSPGSEAFF
TRBJ1-6 | TRBV20-1 | CSAERTGGPESPLHF
TRBJ2-1 | TRBV21-1 | CASSPLAGWVGSYNEQFF
TRBJ2-1 | TRBV24-1 | CATSANNEQFF
TRBJ1-1 | TRBV5-1 | CASRSRVGDTEAFF
TRBJ2-7 | TRBV2 | CASQAPSGYEQYF
TRBJ2-1 | TRBV20-1 | CSAPLGWEQFF
TRBJ1-2 | TRBV28 | CASSQQGVPNYGYTF
TRBJ2-7 | TRBV6-1 | CASSDSLSGEQYF
TRBJ1-4 | TRBV12-3/TRBV12-4 | CASSLSTNEKLFF
TRBJ1-2 | TRBV28 | CASSFFRGQDIRYGYTF
TRBJ1-1 | TRBV11-2 | CASKKNTEAFF
TRBJ2-7 | TRBV11-3 | CASSPPSGTPGLEQYF